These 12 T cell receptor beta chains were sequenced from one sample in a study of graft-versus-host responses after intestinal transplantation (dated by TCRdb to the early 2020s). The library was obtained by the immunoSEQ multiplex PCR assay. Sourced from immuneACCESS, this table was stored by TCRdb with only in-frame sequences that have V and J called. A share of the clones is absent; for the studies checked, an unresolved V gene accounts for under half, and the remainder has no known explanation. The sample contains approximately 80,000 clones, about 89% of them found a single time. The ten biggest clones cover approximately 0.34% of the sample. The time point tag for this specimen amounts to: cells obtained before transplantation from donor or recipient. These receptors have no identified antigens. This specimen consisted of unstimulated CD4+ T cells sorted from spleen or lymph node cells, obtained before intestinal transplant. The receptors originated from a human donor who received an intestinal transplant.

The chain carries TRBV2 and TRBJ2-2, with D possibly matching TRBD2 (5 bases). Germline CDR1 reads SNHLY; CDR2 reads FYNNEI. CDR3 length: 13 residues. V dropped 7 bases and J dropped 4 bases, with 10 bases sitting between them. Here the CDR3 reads CASTRESTGELFF. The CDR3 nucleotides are TGTGCCAGCACTAGGGAGTCCACCGGGGAGCTGTTTTTT.

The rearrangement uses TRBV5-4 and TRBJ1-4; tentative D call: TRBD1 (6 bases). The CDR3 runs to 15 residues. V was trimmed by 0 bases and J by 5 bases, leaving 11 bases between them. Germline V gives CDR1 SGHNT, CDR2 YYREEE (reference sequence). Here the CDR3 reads CASSLVPQGNEKLFF. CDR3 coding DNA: TGTGCCAGCAGCTTGGTTCCTCAGGGGAATGAAAAACTGTTTTTT.

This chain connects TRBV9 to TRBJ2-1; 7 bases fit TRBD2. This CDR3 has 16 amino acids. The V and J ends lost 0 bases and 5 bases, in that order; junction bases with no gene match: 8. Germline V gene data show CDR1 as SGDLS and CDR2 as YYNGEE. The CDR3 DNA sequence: TGTGCCAGCAGCGTAGAGTTAGGACTAGGAGACAATGAGCAGTTCTTC. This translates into CASSVELGLGDNEQFF.

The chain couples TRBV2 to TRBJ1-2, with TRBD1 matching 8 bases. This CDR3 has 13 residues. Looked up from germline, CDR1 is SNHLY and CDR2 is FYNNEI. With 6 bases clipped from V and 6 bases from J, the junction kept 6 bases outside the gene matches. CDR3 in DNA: TGTGCCAGCAGCCTGACAGGGGCCAATGGCTACACCTTC. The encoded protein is CASSLTGANGYTF.

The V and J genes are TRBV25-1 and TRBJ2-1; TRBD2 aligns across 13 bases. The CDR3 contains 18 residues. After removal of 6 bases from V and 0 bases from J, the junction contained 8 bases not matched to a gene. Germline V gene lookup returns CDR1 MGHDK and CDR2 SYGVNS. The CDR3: CASSRTSGSSSSYNEQFF. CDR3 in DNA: TGTGCCAGCAGCCGGACTAGCGGGAGTTCTAGCTCCTACAATGAGCAGTTCTTC.

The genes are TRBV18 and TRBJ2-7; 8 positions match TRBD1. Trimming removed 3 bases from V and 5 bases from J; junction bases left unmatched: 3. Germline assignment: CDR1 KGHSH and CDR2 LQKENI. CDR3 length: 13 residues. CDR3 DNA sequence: TGTGCCAGCTCACCTGGACAGGGCAACGAGCAGTACTTC. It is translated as CASSPGQGNEQYF.

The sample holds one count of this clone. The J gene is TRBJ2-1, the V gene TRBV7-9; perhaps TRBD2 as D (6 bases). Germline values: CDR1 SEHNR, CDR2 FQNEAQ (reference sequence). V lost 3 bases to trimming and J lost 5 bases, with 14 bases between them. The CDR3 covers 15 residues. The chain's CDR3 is CASSFRLARDNEQFF. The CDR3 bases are TGTGCCAGCAGCTTTAGGCTAGCGAGAGACAATGAGCAGTTCTTC.

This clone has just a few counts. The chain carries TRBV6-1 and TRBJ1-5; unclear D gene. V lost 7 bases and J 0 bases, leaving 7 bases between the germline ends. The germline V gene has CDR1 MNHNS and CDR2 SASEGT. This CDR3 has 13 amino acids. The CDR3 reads CASNPYSNQPQHF. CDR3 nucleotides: TGTGCCAGCAATCCTTATAGCAATCAGCCCCAGCATTTT.

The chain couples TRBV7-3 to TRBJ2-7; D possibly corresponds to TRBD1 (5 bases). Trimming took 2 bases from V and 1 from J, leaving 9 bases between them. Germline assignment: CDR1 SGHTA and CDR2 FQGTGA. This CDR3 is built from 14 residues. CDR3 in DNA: TGTGCCAGCAGCTTAGGGGCCGAATCCTACGAGCAGTACTTC. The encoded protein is CASSLGAESYEQYF.

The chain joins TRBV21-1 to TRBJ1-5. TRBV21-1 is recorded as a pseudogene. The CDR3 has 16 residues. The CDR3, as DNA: TGTGCCAGCAGCAACGGCGGGGGAAGTGGCAATCAGCCCCAGCATTTT. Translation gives CASSNGGGSGNQPQHF.

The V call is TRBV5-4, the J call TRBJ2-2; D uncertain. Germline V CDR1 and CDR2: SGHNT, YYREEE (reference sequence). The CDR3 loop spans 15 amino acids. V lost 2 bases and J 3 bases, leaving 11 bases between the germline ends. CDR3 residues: CASSFGLAHTGELFF. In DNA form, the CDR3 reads TGTGCCAGCAGCTTCGGCTTAGCACACACCGGGGAGCTGTTTTTT.

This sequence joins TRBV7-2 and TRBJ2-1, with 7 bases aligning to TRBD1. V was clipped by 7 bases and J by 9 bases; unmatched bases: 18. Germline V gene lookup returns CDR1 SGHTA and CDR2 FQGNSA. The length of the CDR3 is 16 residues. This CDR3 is CASTTLGTVRVGEQFF. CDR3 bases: TGTGCCAGCACGACGTTGGGGACAGTGAGGGTGGGTGAGCAGTTCTTC.